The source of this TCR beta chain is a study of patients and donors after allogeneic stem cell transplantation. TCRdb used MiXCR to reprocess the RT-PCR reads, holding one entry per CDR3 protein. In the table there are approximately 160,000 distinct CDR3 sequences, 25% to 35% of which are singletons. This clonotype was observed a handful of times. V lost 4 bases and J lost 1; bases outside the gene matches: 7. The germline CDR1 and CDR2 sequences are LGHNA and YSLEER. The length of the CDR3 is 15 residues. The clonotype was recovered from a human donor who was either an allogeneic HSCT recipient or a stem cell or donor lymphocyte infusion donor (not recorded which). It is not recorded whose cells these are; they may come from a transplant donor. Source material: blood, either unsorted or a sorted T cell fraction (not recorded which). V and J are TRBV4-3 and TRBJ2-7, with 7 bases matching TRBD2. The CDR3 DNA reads TGCGCCAGCAGCCGTGCGGGGGAGGGTTCCTACGAGCAGTACTTC. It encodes CASSRAGEGSYEQYF.